One sample yielded the 28 T cell receptor beta chains listed below, sequenced in a study of T cell responses to AZD1222 COVID-19 vaccine. Data came from immunoSEQ multiplex PCR; TCRdb stores just in-frame clones and leaves some out. The sample has roughly 150,000 clones, more than 70% seen once. The starting material was peripheral blood, obtained 28 days after the second AZD1222 dose. The receptors stem from an adult who received the AZD1222 COVID-19 vaccine.

The genes are TRBV7-9 and TRBJ1-6; D gene ambiguous. Germline-derived CDR1 and CDR2 are SEHNR and FQNEAQ (reference sequence). The CDR3 length is 13 residues. V was trimmed by 5 bases and J by 10 bases, leaving 12 bases between them. The CDR3 is CASSPTTESPLHF. As DNA, the CDR3 is TGTGCCAGCAGCCCGACGACGGAATCACCCCTCCACTTT.

The chain links TRBV10-3 to TRBJ1-2, with a tentative D call TRBD1 (5 bases). Germline-derived CDR1 and CDR2 are ENHRY and SYGVKD. V was trimmed by 5 bases and J by 8 bases, leaving 15 bases between them. This CDR3 spans 13 amino acids. For the CDR3, the DNA is TGTGCCATCAGTTTAGTTAAGCAGGGCGGCTACACCTTC. Residues: CAISLVKQGGYTF.

To note about this clone: Other DNA sequences in this specimen translate into the identical CDR3. This chain links TRBV4-1 with TRBJ1-5; D is ambiguous. V was trimmed by 1 base and J by 2 bases, leaving 6 bases between them. The CDR3 has 14 amino acids. Germline V gene sequence: CDR1 MGHRA, CDR2 YSYEKL. DNA for the CDR3: TGCGCCAGCAGCCAAGTGGGTGGCAATCAGCCCCAGCATTTT. It encodes CASSQVGGNQPQHF.

Concerning this clone itself: Other DNA sequences within the sample encode an identical CDR3. V and J are TRBV30 and TRBJ1-5, with a possible D match to TRBD1 (5 bases). Deletions cut 0 bases from V and 5 bases from J, with 8 bases between. CDR3 size: 13 residues. Germline lookup yields CDR1 GTSNPN and CDR2 SVGIG (reference sequence). The DNA for the CDR3 is TGTGCCTGGAGTGTACAAGGGGATCAGCCCCAGCATTTT. Translated, it gives CAWSVQGDQPQHF.

The chain uses TRBV6-5 and TRBJ2-3; 7 nucleotides agree with TRBD1. The junction had 8 bases not matched to a gene; V was cut back by 6 bases and J by 8 bases. Germline V lookup: CDR1 MNHEY, CDR2 SVGAGI. This CDR3 contains 13 residues. CDR3 sequence: CASRGDSTGTQYF. The CDR3 nucleotides are TGTGCCAGCAGGGGGGACAGCACGGGTACGCAGTATTTT.

The genes are TRBV5-6 and TRBJ2-7; TRBD2 agrees at 8 bases. The germline gives CDR1 SGHDT, CDR2 YYEEEE. V shed 2 bases, J shed 2 bases, and the junction held 9 bases outside the gene matches. This CDR3 has 16 amino acids. CDR3 in DNA: TGTGCCAGCAGCTTACAAACTAGCGGAAAACCCTACGAGCAGTACTTC. As protein: CASSLQTSGKPYEQYF.

The genes are TRBV18 and TRBJ1-4, with a tentative D call TRBD1 (5 bases). This CDR3 is 20 amino acids long. The germline V gene has CDR1 KGHSH and CDR2 LQKENI. The V gene lost 2 bases and the J gene lost 7 bases, with 29 bases spanning the gap. The CDR3 DNA follows: TGTGCCAGCTCACCATTTTCGCAACGAGGGAATGGGGCGCTGAGTGAAAAACTGTTTTTT. Amino acids: CASSPFSQRGNGALSEKLFF. Full variable domain (rest looked up from reference TRBV18 and TRBJ1-4): NAGVMQNPRHLVRRRGQEARLRCSPMKGHSHVYWYRQLPEEGLKFMVYLQKENIIDESGMPKERFSAEFPKEGPSILRIQQVVRGDSAAYFCASSPFSQRGNGALSEKLFFGSGTQLSVL.

The chain links TRBV2 to TRBJ1-2; 11 bases are a match to TRBD1. Germline assignment: CDR1 SNHLY and CDR2 FYNNEI. The CDR3 is 14 amino acids. The J segment lost 7 bases and the V segment lost 1 base, leaving 2 bases of the junction unmatched. CDR3 DNA: TGTGCCAGCAGTGAAGTGGACAGGGGGCTTGGCTACACCTTC. Translating gives CASSEVDRGLGYTF.

The chain is built from TRBV5-1 and TRBJ2-3, with a weak D call TRBD2 (5 bases). This CDR3 has 16 residues. V lost 0 bases and J lost 4, with 15 bases in between. Per the germline V gene, CDR1 is SGHRS and CDR2 is YFSETQ. CDR3 sequence: CASSLGWSEGADTQYF. CDR3 coding DNA: TGCGCCAGCAGCTTGGGGTGGAGCGAGGGCGCAGATACGCAGTATTTT.

J is TRBJ1-2 and V is TRBV29-1; 8 nucleotides match TRBD1. The CDR3 is 12 residues long. Germline CDR1 and CDR2: SQVTM and ANQGSEA. Losses at the gene ends were 7 bases for V and 6 bases for J; bases not matched to a gene: 7. CDR3 DNA: TGCAGCGCCGCGGACAGGGATAATGGCTACACCTTC. Translating gives CSAADRDNGYTF.

This clone appeared once. The rearrangement joins TRBV5-1 to TRBJ2-2, with 8 positions matching TRBD1. There are 15 residues in the CDR3. V dropped 1 base and J dropped 6; count of bases not matched to a gene: 5. CDR1 and CDR2 from the germline V gene are SGHRS and YFSETQ. CDR3 in DNA: TGCGCCAGCAGCTTGACCCAGGGGGCGTCCGGGGAGCTGTTTTTT. It is translated as CASSLTQGASGELFF.

The chain uses TRBV5-4 and TRBJ2-3; no reliable D call. This CDR3 region has 13 residues. V lost 4 bases and J 5 bases, leaving 11 bases between the germline ends. Per the germline V gene, CDR1 is SGHNT and CDR2 is YYREEE (reference sequence). CDR3: CASSPGNGDTQYF. As DNA, the CDR3 is TGTGCCAGCAGCCCCGGAAATGGAGATACGCAGTATTTT.

The chain links TRBV6-5 to TRBJ2-7; 8 bases are shared with TRBD1. Germline CDR1 reads MNHEY; CDR2 reads SVGAGI. The CDR3 runs to 15 residues. V gave up 3 bases and J gave up 3 bases; unmatched junction bases: 7. The chain's CDR3 is CASSYDGTGVYEQYF. CDR3 nucleotide sequence: TGTGCCAGCAGTTATGATGGGACAGGAGTCTACGAGCAGTACTTC.

V gene TRBV5-6 combines with J gene TRBJ2-6; 7 bases map to TRBD1. V shed 3 bases and J 0 bases; nucleotides not matched to a gene: 12. The CDR3 is 19 residues long. Germline CDR1 and CDR2: SGHDT and YYEEEE. The CDR3 DNA is TGTGCCAGCAGCTCCCCAACCGGGACAGACACCTCTGGGGCCAACGTCCTGACTTTC. It translates to CASSSPTGTDTSGANVLTF.

This clone qualifies as medium-sized (0.01 to 0.1%). The chain recombines TRBV28 with TRBJ2-7; TRBD1 matches at 7 bases. The V gene end was trimmed by 3 bases and the J gene end by 3 bases; junction bases not matched to a gene: 11. Germline V gene lookup returns CDR1 MDHEN and CDR2 SYDVKM. The CDR3 runs to 16 residues. CDR3 amino acids: CASSFPLVGTDYEQYF. The CDR3 nucleotides are TGTGCCAGCAGTTTCCCTTTGGTGGGGACAGACTACGAGCAGTACTTC.

V gene TRBV10-1 combines with J gene TRBJ2-1; possibly TRBD1 or TRBD2 for D (6 bases each). V lost 5 bases and J 5 bases, leaving 19 bases between the germline ends. Germline V CDR1 and CDR2: WNHNN, SYGVQD (reference sequence). The CDR3 is 16 residues long. CDR3: CASSKVRGAGNNEQFF. For the CDR3, the DNA is TGCGCCAGCAGTAAAGTGAGGGGGGCCGGGAACAATGAGCAGTTCTTC.

V and J are TRBV25-1 and TRBJ1-1; the D is unclear. This CDR3 is 16 amino acids long. Looked up from germline, CDR1 is MGHDK and CDR2 is SYGVNS. Trimming shortened V by 2 bases and J by 1 base, and 14 bases separated the two germline ends. CDR3 bases: TGTGCCAGCAGTGAACTCGGGTCTGGCAGGAACACTGAAGCTTTCTTT. It codes for CASSELGSGRNTEAFF.

The chain links TRBV10-3 to TRBJ1-1; D call uncertain. Germline V lookup: CDR1 ENHRY, CDR2 SYGVKD. Deletions cut 8 bases from V and 4 bases from J, with 14 bases between. There are 13 residues in the CDR3. CDR3 in amino acids: CAISKSDSTEAFF. CDR3 bases: TGTGCCATCTCTAAATCGGATTCCACTGAAGCTTTCTTT.

With regard to this clone: Mismatch with germline at one junction end may stem from a read error. The chain employs TRBV28 and TRBJ1-1, with a tentative D call TRBD1 (5 bases). This CDR3 is built from 16 residues. Germline loops: CDR1 MDHEN, CDR2 SYDVKM. CDR3 in DNA: TGTGCCAGCTCCTGGGAGGGGAATGGGCTGAATACTGAAGCTTTCTTT. Its translation is CASSWEGNGLNTEAFF.

This clone was seen just once. This chain joins TRBV10-1 and TRBJ1-4, with 8 positions matching TRBD1. Per germline, CDR1 WNHNN and CDR2 SYGVQD (reference sequence). Germline trimming cut 1 base from V and 8 bases from J; bases unmatched to any gene: 3. The CDR3 totals 14 residues. CDR3 sequence (DNA): TGCGCCAGCAGTGAGTTCGGGACAGGCGAAAAACTGTTTTTT. It translates to CASSEFGTGEKLFF.

The chain uses TRBV5-1 and TRBJ1-4, with D possibly being TRBD1 (5 bases). Germline values: CDR1 SGHRS, CDR2 YFSETQ. Between the trimmed V and J ends, which lost 2 bases and 4 bases, there was a span of 15 bases. The CDR3 has 16 amino acids. CDR3 loop: CASSFQGQGHNEKLFF. The CDR3 region has the DNA TGCGCCAGCAGCTTTCAAGGGCAAGGACATAATGAAAAACTGTTTTTT.

The chain couples TRBV2 to TRBJ1-5, with D maybe TRBD1 (5 bases). Trimming shortened V by 7 bases and J by 3 bases, and 13 bases separated the two germline ends. CDR3 length equals 14 residues. Germline assignment: CDR1 SNHLY and CDR2 FYNNEI. DNA for the CDR3: TGTGCCAGCAAGGGGCCCTCCCCCAATCAGCCCCAGCATTTT. Protein: CASKGPSPNQPQHF.

This clone was seen just once. The chain combines TRBV5-8 with TRBJ1-5; weak D call: TRBD1 (5 bases). In germline, CDR1 is SGHTS, CDR2 YDEGEE. CDR3 length: 16 amino acids. V was pared by 0 bases and J by 2 bases, with 12 bases between. The CDR3 loop reads CASSLGDDMGNQPQHF. The CDR3 DNA sequence: TGTGCCAGCAGCTTGGGGGACGATATGGGCAATCAGCCCCAGCATTTT.

The genes are TRBV15 and TRBJ1-2; D not certain. Trimming pared 3 bases from V and 8 bases from J, leaving 10 bases between. The germline V gene encodes CDR1 LNHNV and CDR2 YYDKDF (reference sequence). The CDR3 covers 12 residues. The DNA for the CDR3 is TGTGCCACCAGCAGGCTTACGGAGGGCTACACCTTC. Its translation is CATSRLTEGYTF. Full variable domain (remainder filled in from reference TRBV15 and TRBJ1-2): DAMVIQNPRYQVTQFGKPVTLSCSQTLNHNVMYWYQQKSSQAPKLLFHYYDKDFNNEADTPDNFQSRRPNTSFCFLDIRSPGLGDTAMYLCATSRLTEGYTFGSGTRLTVV.

This chain joins TRBV12-3 or TRBV12-4 and TRBJ2-1; D is unclear. This CDR3 contains 13 residues. The ends were cut back, 6 bases at V and 10 bases at J, with 16 bases in the middle. The CDR3 reads CASSLVGLSEQFF. In DNA form, the CDR3 reads TGTGCCAGCAGCTTGGTGGGGTTGTCGGAGCAGTTCTTC.

J is TRBJ1-2 and V is TRBV2; weak D call: TRBD1 (6 bases). Trimming took 6 bases from V and 4 from J, leaving 18 bases between them. Per germline, CDR1 SNHLY and CDR2 FYNNEI. The CDR3 loop spans 15 amino acids. CDR3 sequence (DNA): TGTGCCAGCAGCCCCAGGAGGGGAGGGGGCTATGGCTACACCTTC. Residues: CASSPRRGGGYGYTF.

This chain joins TRBV5-1 and TRBJ1-3, with 7 bases that match TRBD1. The CDR3 loop spans 14 amino acids. V shed 2 bases and J 2 bases; nucleotides not matched to a gene: 1. CDR1 is SGHRS, CDR2 YFSETQ, per germline. CDR3 in amino acids: CASSFGTAGNTIYF. The CDR3 coding sequence is TGCGCCAGCAGCTTTGGGACAGCTGGAAACACCATATATTTT. Looking up the rest from reference TRBV5-1 and TRBJ1-3 gives the full variable domain: KAGVTQTPRYLIKTRGQQVTLSCSPISGHRSVSWYQQTPGQGLQFLFEYFSETQRNKGNFPGRFSGRQFSNSRSEMNVSTLELGDSALYLCASSFGTAGNTIYFGEGSWLTVV.

The chain couples TRBV27 to TRBJ1-2, with a possible D match to TRBD1 (5 bases). The V gene lost 2 bases and the J gene lost 5 bases, with 15 bases spanning the gap. Germline V gene sequence: CDR1 MNHEY, CDR2 SMNVEV (reference sequence). The CDR3 sequence is 15 residues long. CDR3 loop: CASSLVSLPGYGYTF. In DNA, the CDR3 is TGTGCCAGCAGTTTAGTCAGCCTACCAGGGTATGGCTACACCTTC.